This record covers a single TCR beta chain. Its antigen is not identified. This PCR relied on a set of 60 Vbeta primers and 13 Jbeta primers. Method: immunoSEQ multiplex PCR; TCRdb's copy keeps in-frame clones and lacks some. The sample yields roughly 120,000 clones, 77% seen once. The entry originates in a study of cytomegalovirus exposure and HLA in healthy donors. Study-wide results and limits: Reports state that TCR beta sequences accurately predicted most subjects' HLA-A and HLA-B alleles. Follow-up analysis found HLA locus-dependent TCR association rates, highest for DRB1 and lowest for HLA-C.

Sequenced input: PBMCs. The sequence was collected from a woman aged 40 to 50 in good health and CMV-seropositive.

For the CDR3, the DNA is TGTGCCAGCAGCTTGGCAGGGACTAGCGGCCGAGAGACCCAGTACTTC. Translated, it gives CASSLAGTSGRETQYF. This chain joins TRBV5-4 and TRBJ2-5; 11 nucleotides agree with TRBD2. J was trimmed by 4 bases and V by 0 bases; bases with no gene match: 5. The CDR3 runs to 16 residues. Germline assignment: CDR1 SGHNT and CDR2 YYREEE (reference sequence).